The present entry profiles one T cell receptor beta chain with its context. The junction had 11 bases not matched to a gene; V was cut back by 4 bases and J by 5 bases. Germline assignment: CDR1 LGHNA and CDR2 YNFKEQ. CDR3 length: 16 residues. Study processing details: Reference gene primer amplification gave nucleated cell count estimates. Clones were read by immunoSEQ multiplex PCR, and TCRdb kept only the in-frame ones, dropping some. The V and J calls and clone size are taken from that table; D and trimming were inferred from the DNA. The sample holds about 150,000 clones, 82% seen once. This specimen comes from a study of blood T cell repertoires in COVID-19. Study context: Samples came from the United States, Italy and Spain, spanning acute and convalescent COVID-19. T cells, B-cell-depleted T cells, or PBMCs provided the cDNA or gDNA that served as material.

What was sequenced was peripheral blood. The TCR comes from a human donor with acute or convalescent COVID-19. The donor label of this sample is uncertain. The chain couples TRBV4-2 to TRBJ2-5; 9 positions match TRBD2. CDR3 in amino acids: CASSLVGAGGLETQYF. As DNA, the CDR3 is TGTGCCAGCAGCCTCGTAGGGGCGGGGGGGCTCGAGACCCAGTACTTC.